This entry concerns a single T cell receptor (beta chain). Its antigen is not yet known. No clone much larger than this one lies a single base away; base qualities are absent. This entry is derived from a study of glioma-infiltrating T cells after dendritic cell vaccination (dated by TCRdb to 2016 to 2017). About the investigation overall: The cohort included some 15 glioblastoma patients drawn from Phase I and II dendritic cell vaccination trials, of whom 9 were newly diagnosed and 6 had recurrent disease. To make the vaccine, monocyte-derived dendritic cells were cultured for approximately 7 days with IL-4 and GM-CSF and then pulsed overnight with autologous tumor lysate. Patients received autologous tumor lysate-pulsed dendritic cell vaccination between 2003 and 2012. Tumor-infiltrating lymphocyte content was quantified and tumor and blood repertoires were compared in dendritic cell-vaccinated glioblastoma patients by deep sequencing of TCR beta CDR3 regions. Each patient was given three intradermal dendritic cell vaccine injections, spaced two weeks apart, in the arm below the axilla. TCR sequencing metrics, including TIL content and tumor-blood repertoire overlap, were correlated with survival after dendritic cell vaccination.

The immunoSEQ assay amplified TCRB CDR3 regions from roughly 2 micrograms of genomic DNA, or from all available DNA when less than that amount was available. The multiplex PCR employed 60 forward primers targeting TCR V beta segments and 13 reverse primers targeting J beta segments. To estimate the number of reads per starting template, synthetic control templates were added to each sample at limiting dilution. Reads of 87 bp were generated by sequencing on the Illumina HiSeq System. As for how the authors treated the data: PCR and sequencing errors were removed by merging closely related sequences with a nearest neighbor algorithm. TCR overlap was measured as the percentage of unique tumor TCR beta sequences that were also present in the peripheral blood of the same patient. TCRdb carries this immuneACCESS record with in-frame sequences only. Its versions omit some clonotypes, under half of them owing to an unresolved V gene in the studies checked, with the rest unexplained. V and J calls and clone size follow that table, whereas D and trimming were derived from the DNA. The sample has 90,000 to 110,000 clones on record, around 90% of them singletons. The ten top clones hold approximately 2.7% of the sample.

Measured from the cysteine to the phenylalanine, the CDR3 is 13 residues long. Only the CDR3 part of the read is kept: 39 bases, read in frame from the first base. V was cut back by 0 bases and J by 9 bases, leaving a gap of 9 bases between them. The germline V gene yields MNHEY for CDR1 and SVGAGI for CDR2. General conclusions and limits of the study: Longer time to progression and overall survival after dendritic cell vaccination were predicted by higher estimated pretreatment TIL content. No direct relationship between TCR clonality and survival was found, suggesting that a diverse polyclonal response may matter. The cohort was small and heterogeneous, only a few patients had full blood and tumor sets, and even fewer had initial-recurrent tumor pairs. The three-group TCR overlap response model was described as speculative and requiring prospective validation.

The time point label corresponds to: after dendritic cell vaccination, including at tumor progression/relapse. To be selected, patients needed enough residual fresh-frozen tumor tissue and more than two years of available survival data. Molecular status otherwise varied across the glioblastoma patients, but none of them carried an isocitrate dehydrogenase mutation. PBMC were collected before vaccination, two weeks after the third vaccination, and at tumor progression when it occurred. The Qiagen DNeasy Blood extraction Kit was used to extract genomic DNA. The sequencing here drew on blood, taken after dendritic cell vaccination. The TCR was taken from a human donor with glioblastoma. Rearrangement joined TRBV6-5 to TRBJ1-5; too little of a D gene remains to name it. The nucleotides read TGTGCCAGCAGTTACTCGATATCGGGGCCCCAGCATTTT. This sequence encodes CASSYSISGPQHF.